The 17 T cell receptor beta chains listed next were all sequenced from one sample in a study of human T cells and chemical hapten exposure. One entry per CDR3 protein, called by TCRdb with MiXCR from the RACE reads. The data contain 95,000 or so distinct CDR3 sequences, around 10% of them singletons. The sample's time point: patch test 2, 6 weeks after DPC sensitization. Regarding treatment: therapeutic diphenylcyclopropenone sensitization with weekly scalp DPC. The sample here was whole blood, taken in connection with sensitization to the hapten diphenylcyclopropenone (DPC). All receptors come from a middle-aged woman with alopecia areata. Some clones in this sample may be carry-over from other donors' samples.

In its sample, this clonotype was seen a few times. The conserved phenylalanine or tryptophan is not found at the CDR3 terminus, so this likely reflects a read error. The DNA is left out, because the CDR3 cannot be placed on it with certainty; the CDR3 is given as TCRdb lists it. This sequence joins TRBV10-3 and TRBJ2-7. Germline loops: CDR1 ENHRY, CDR2 SYGVKD. Both ends counted, the CDR3 spans 8 residues. Here the CDR3 reads CAISEQRI.

The chain uses TRBV28 and TRBJ1-6; 12 positions agree with TRBD1. Per the germline V gene, CDR1 is MDHEN and CDR2 is SYDVKM. The ends lost 6 bases at V and 7 bases at J; junction bases unmatched: 10. This CDR3 is built from 17 residues. The CDR3 is CASRIRGQGARNSPLHF. DNA for the CDR3: TGTGCCAGCAGAATAAGGGGACAGGGGGCGCGAAATTCACCCCTCCACTTT. The full variable domain, with the rest looked up from reference TRBV28 and TRBJ1-6, is DVKVTQSSRYLVKRTGEKVFLECVQDMDHENMFWYRQDPGLGLRLIYFSYDVKMKEKGDIPEGYSVSREKKERFSLILESASTNQTSMYLCASRIRGQGARNSPLHFGNGTRLTVT.

J is TRBJ2-1 and V is TRBV29-1; D not certain. V lost 3 bases, J lost 10 bases, and 16 bases lay in between. CDR1 is SQVTM, CDR2 ANQGSEA, per germline. This CDR3 comprises 13 residues. CDR3 sequence: CSVEGASLVEQFF. CDR3 coding DNA: TGCAGCGTTGAGGGTGCCAGCTTGGTGGAGCAGTTCTTC.

This clonotype was counted only a few times. CDR3 residues: CASSVGAGPTDTQYF. The CDR3 DNA reads as TGTGCCAGCAGCGTAGGGGCGGGGCCCACAGATACGCAGTATTTT. V usage is TRBV9 and J usage is TRBJ2-3; tentatively, D is TRBD2 (6 bases). Trimming pared 0 bases from V and 2 bases from J, leaving 10 bases between. The V gene's germline CDR1 is SGDLS and CDR2 YYNGEE. This CDR3 has 15 residues.

The sample holds a few counts of this clonotype. The J gene is TRBJ2-1, the V gene TRBV20-1, with TRBD1 as a possible D gene (5 bases). The CDR3 is 12 residues long. The germline V and J ends were trimmed by 7 bases and 4 bases, with 11 bases remaining between them. CDR1 DFQATT and CDR2 SNEGSKA come from the germline V gene (reference sequence). CDR3 protein: CSVQTAYNEQFF. The CDR3 DNA follows: TGCAGTGTTCAGACAGCATACAATGAGCAGTTCTTC.

This clonotype occurred a few times. This sequence joins TRBV19 and TRBJ2-7, with 8 bases fitting TRBD1. Germline CDR1 reads LNHDA; CDR2 reads SQIVND (reference sequence). There are 15 residues in the CDR3. V lost 6 bases, J lost 2 bases, and 9 bases stayed unmatched. CDR3 nucleotides: TGTGCCAGTAGCCCCCCCGGGACAGGTCCCTACGAGCAGTACTTC. It yields the protein CASSPPGTGPYEQYF.

The CDR3 here is CASSYFRDSATNEKLFF. The CDR3 bases are TGTGCCAGCAGCTACTTCCGGGACAGCGCAACTAATGAAAAACTGTTTTTT. The chain links TRBV12-3 or TRBV12-4 to TRBJ1-4, with 7 bases fitting TRBD1. This CDR3 spans 17 amino acids. V was clipped by 6 bases and J by 0 bases; unmatched bases: 10.

This clonotype was observed many times. This chain links TRBV28 with TRBJ1-4, with 11 bases identical to TRBD1. This CDR3 is 14 amino acids long. V shed 3 bases and J 9 bases; nucleotides not matched to a gene: 3. CDR1 and CDR2 (germline): MDHEN, SYDVKM. This chain's CDR3 is CASSFGQGAQKLFF. The CDR3 region has the DNA TGTGCCAGCAGTTTCGGACAGGGGGCGCAAAAACTGTTTTTT.

This clonotype has a count of ten or more. This rearrangement joins TRBV28 to TRBJ2-1, with TRBD2 matching 8 bases. CDR1 and CDR2 from the germline V gene are MDHEN and SYDVKM. The CDR3 is made up of 13 amino acids. V lost 6 bases to trimming and J lost 8 bases; unmatched junction nucleotides: 6. CDR3 in DNA: TGTGCCAGCAGCCCCGGGCGGGAGGATGAGCAGTTCTTC. Translating gives CASSPGREDEQFF.

This clonotype was detected a few times. DNA for the CDR3: TGTGCCAGCAGCCGGGACGGTCGCTCTGGAAACACCATATATTTT. Translating gives CASSRDGRSGNTIYF. The chain has TRBV7-8 and TRBJ1-3, with TRBD1 as a possible D gene (5 bases). CDR3 length: 15 residues. Per germline, CDR1 SGHVS and CDR2 FQNEAQ. V lost 5 bases and J 0 bases, leaving 11 bases between the germline ends.

This chain connects TRBV29-1 to TRBJ2-3; D remains ambiguous. This CDR3 contains 11 residues. From germline, CDR1 is SQVTM and CDR2 ANQGSEA. The ends were cut back, 6 bases at V and 2 bases at J, with 6 bases in the middle. Here the CDR3 reads CSVGFTDTQYF. The CDR3 DNA is TGCAGCGTGGGATTCACAGATACGCAGTATTTT.

This chain joins TRBV6-1 and TRBJ2-3; D ambiguous. The length of the CDR3 is 15 residues. The V end lost 4 bases, the J end lost 2 bases, and 13 bases lay between the germline ends. Germline V lookup: CDR1 MNHNS, CDR2 SASEGT. The CDR3 DNA sequence: TGTGCCAGCAGTGTCTCCGGGTTCTACACAGATACGCAGTATTTT. This encodes CASSVSGFYTDTQYF.

In its sample, this clonotype was seen a few times. The chain has TRBV12-3 or TRBV12-4 and TRBJ2-2, with D possibly TRBD2 on 5 matching bases. Trimming removed 1 base at V and 4 bases at J, with 13 bases between. This CDR3 spans 16 amino acids. The CDR3 DNA is TGTGCCAGCAGTTTAGGGACTCAGTTGGCCACCGGGGAGCTGTTTTTT. This sequence encodes CASSLGTQLATGELFF.

The V and J genes are TRBV5-6 and TRBJ1-2; TRBD1 matches at 7 bases. J gave up 7 bases and V 1 base, and 10 bases lay outside the gene matches. The length of the CDR3 is 15 residues. Germline-derived CDR1 and CDR2 are SGHDT and YYEEEE. CDR3 loop: CASSLQKGAKSGYTF. The CDR3 DNA reads TGTGCCAGCAGCTTGCAAAAGGGGGCGAAGAGTGGCTACACCTTC.

This chain uses TRBV6-2 or TRBV6-3 with TRBJ2-2; the match to TRBD2 covers 9 bases. From germline, CDR1 is MNHEY and CDR2 SVGEGT. V gave up 5 bases and J gave up 4 bases; unmatched junction bases: 5. The CDR3 totals 15 residues. For the CDR3, the DNA is TGTGCCAGCAGTGGGACTAGCAGAGCCACCGGGGAGCTGTTTTTT. Translating gives CASSGTSRATGELFF.

This clonotype came up a few times. The genes are TRBV6-2 or TRBV6-3 and TRBJ2-1; D ambiguous. Germline-derived CDR1 and CDR2 are MNHEY and SVGEGT. The CDR3 has 15 amino acids. V lost 7 bases and J lost 2, with 15 bases in between. The CDR3 DNA reads TGTGCCAGCAAGGGCAGGATTACGACCTACAATGAGCAGTTCTTC. It encodes CASKGRITTYNEQFF.

J is TRBJ2-5 and V is TRBV6-6; D is undetermined. V lost 2 bases, J lost 5 bases, and 6 bases lay in between. The CDR3 sequence is 12 residues long. The germline V gene has CDR1 MNHNY and CDR2 SVGAGI (reference sequence). Here the CDR3 reads CASSYAQETQYF. In DNA, the CDR3 is TGTGCCAGCAGTTACGCCCAGGAGACCCAGTACTTC.